These 10 T cell receptor beta chains share one sample of origin, sequenced in a study of blood T cell repertoires in COVID-19. Data came from immunoSEQ multiplex PCR; TCRdb stores just in-frame clones and leaves some out. Of approximately 300,000 clones listed, under 95% were seen once; the top ten hold 18%. The sample taken for sequencing was PBMCs or T cells enriched from blood (not recorded which). The receptors shown here come from a woman in her 30s who had recovered from COVID-19.

The genes are TRBV11-2 and TRBJ1-1, with D tentatively TRBD1 (6 bases). CDR3 length equals 14 residues. In germline, CDR1 is SGHAT, CDR2 FQNNGV. V lost 7 bases and J lost 0, with 12 bases in between. CDR3 DNA sequence: TGTGCCAGCACCAACAGGGATCTGAACACTGAAGCTTTCTTT. Amino acid sequence: CASTNRDLNTEAFF.

The rearrangement links TRBV7-2 to TRBJ1-5; 8 bases agree with TRBD1. Germline V gene data show CDR1 as SGHTA and CDR2 as FQGNSA. Trimming cost V 2 bases and J 5 bases; bases outside gene matches: 5. The CDR3 is 15 residues long. The CDR3: CASSLRSGGDQPQHF. For the CDR3, the DNA is TGTGCCAGCAGCTTACGCTCAGGGGGCGATCAGCCCCAGCATTTT.

V gene TRBV7-2 combines with J gene TRBJ1-4, with D unresolved. V was shortened by 5 bases and J by 3 bases, with 10 bases between the two germline ends. The length of the CDR3 is 14 residues. CDR1 is SGHTA and CDR2 is FQGNSA in the germline V gene. Here the CDR3 reads CASSPPQANEKLFF. As DNA, the CDR3 is TGTGCCAGCAGCCCCCCCCAGGCTAATGAAAAACTGTTTTTT.

The chain is built from TRBV7-8 and TRBJ1-1, with D possibly matching TRBD1 (6 bases). The CDR3 loop spans 13 amino acids. The V gene lost 1 base and the J gene lost 4 bases, with 7 bases spanning the gap. CDR1 and CDR2 (germline): SGHVS, FQNEAQ. Here the CDR3 reads CASSLGGPTEAFF. The CDR3 region has the DNA TGTGCCAGCAGCTTAGGGGGGCCCACTGAAGCTTTCTTT.

The V gene is TRBV28, the J gene TRBJ2-7; 8 bases fit TRBD2. Germline CDR1 MDHEN, CDR2 SYDVKM. The length of the CDR3 is 15 residues. Trimming cost V 5 bases and J 2 bases; bases outside gene matches: 8. The CDR3 nucleotides are TGTGCCAGCAGTCCCGGGACTAGGACAACCTACGAGCAGTACTTC. Amino acid sequence: CASSPGTRTTYEQYF.

The chain links TRBV4-1 to TRBJ2-6; TRBD2 is a possible D gene (7 bases). V was shortened by 1 base and J by 0 bases, with 19 bases between the two germline ends. Germline V gene sequence: CDR1 MGHRA, CDR2 YSYEKL. The CDR3 is 20 residues long. The CDR3 DNA sequence: TGCGCCAGCAGCCAAGTTCGGGGGGCAGTCAGGGACTCTGGGGCCAACGTCCTGACTTTC. Its protein is CASSQVRGAVRDSGANVLTF.

J is TRBJ1-2 and V is TRBV7-3, with TRBD1 as a possible D gene (5 bases). CDR1 SGHTA and CDR2 FQGTGA come from the germline V gene. V was trimmed by 3 bases and J by 8 bases, leaving 16 bases between them. The CDR3 length is 14 residues. In DNA, the CDR3 is TGTGCCAGCAGCTTGGATCAAAGGGGCGCCGGCTACACCTTC. Its translation: CASSLDQRGAGYTF.

Here the CDR3 DNA reads TGTGCCAGCAGCTTAGATGACCTCTATCTGCGTCTAGCGGACTACAATGAGCAGTTCTTC. Residues: CASSLDDLYLRLADYNEQFF. The V and J genes are TRBV7-8 and TRBJ2-1; 7 positions agree with TRBD2. The length of the CDR3 is 20 residues. V gave up 1 base and J gave up 3 bases; unmatched junction bases: 18. Germline V gene lookup returns CDR1 SGHVS and CDR2 FQNEAQ.

The rearrangement joins TRBV5-8 to TRBJ2-7, with D uncertain. CDR1 is SGHTS and CDR2 is YDEGEE in the germline V gene. Deletions cut 7 bases from V and 0 bases from J, with 5 bases between. This CDR3 is built from 11 residues. Here the CDR3 reads CASQNSYEQYF. CDR3 in DNA: TGTGCCAGCCAGAACTCCTACGAGCAGTACTTC.

V and J are TRBV5-5 and TRBJ2-7; tentative D call: TRBD2 (5 bases). The germline V and J ends were trimmed by 0 bases and 4 bases, with 11 bases remaining between them. There are 14 residues in the CDR3. Germline V gene sequence: CDR1 SGHKS, CDR2 YYEKEE (reference sequence). The chain's CDR3 is CASSLAEEVYEQYF. CDR3 nucleotides: TGTGCCAGCAGCTTGGCTGAGGAGGTGTACGAGCAGTACTTC.